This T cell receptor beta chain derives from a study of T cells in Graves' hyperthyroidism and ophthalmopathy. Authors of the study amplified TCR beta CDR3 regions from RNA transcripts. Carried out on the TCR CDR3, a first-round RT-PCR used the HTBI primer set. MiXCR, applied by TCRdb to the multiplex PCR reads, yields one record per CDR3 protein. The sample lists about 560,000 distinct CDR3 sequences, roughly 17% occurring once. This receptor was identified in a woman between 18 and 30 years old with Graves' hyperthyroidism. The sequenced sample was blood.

CDR3 residues: CASSQVAGGAGKLFF. Here the CDR3 DNA reads TGTGCCAGCAGCCAAGTTGCTGGGGGCGCCGGAAAACTGTTTTTT. The chain couples TRBV3-1 to TRBJ1-4; D might be TRBD1 (6 bases). CDR3 size: 15 residues. V shed 1 base and J shed 10 bases, with 16 bases lying between them. CDR1 and CDR2 from the germline V gene are LGHDT and YNNKEL (reference sequence).